Listed here are 30 T cell receptor beta chains from one sample, sequenced in a study of T cells in Graves' hyperthyroidism and ophthalmopathy. The TCR beta CDR3 regions underwent amplification using RNA transcripts as the source. An initial round of RT-PCR targeting the TCR CDR3 relied on the HTBI primer set. Via MiXCR, TCRdb re-called the multiplex PCR reads, giving one row per CDR3 protein. In the table there are around 520,000 distinct CDR3 sequences, roughly 25% of which are singletons. The sequencing input was blood. The origin of the receptors is a young woman with Graves' ophthalmopathy.

The CDR3, as DNA: TGTGCCAGCAGCGGGGGGGGGCTGAACACTGAAGCTTTCTTT. This gives the protein CASSGGGLNTEAFF. The chain employs TRBV9 and TRBJ1-1, with a weak D call TRBD1 (6 bases). The CDR3 length is 14 residues. The V gene's germline CDR1 is SGDLS and CDR2 YYNGEE. V was cut by 3 bases and J by 0 bases, with 9 bases left in between.

This clonotype occurred many times. This chain connects TRBV19 to TRBJ1-5; D might be TRBD1 (6 bases). The CDR3 consists of 13 residues. V lost 0 bases, J lost 8 bases, and 8 bases lay in between. The germline CDR1 and CDR2 sequences are LNHDA and SQIVND (reference sequence). The CDR3 sequence is CASSIDRGEPQHF. CDR3 bases: TGTGCCAGTAGTATAGATAGGGGGGAGCCCCAGCATTTT.

The chain has TRBV30 and TRBJ2-7; no reliable D call. The CDR3 sequence is 12 residues long. Trimming cost V 0 bases and J 3 bases, with 6 bases left between them. Germline values: CDR1 GTSNPN, CDR2 SVGIG (reference sequence). The CDR3 is CAWSVGHYEQYF. In DNA, the CDR3 is TGTGCCTGGAGTGTAGGCCACTACGAGCAGTACTTC.

The table lists this clonotype with a count of one. The rearrangement joins TRBV28 to TRBJ1-1; D might be TRBD1 (6 bases). The CDR3 extends over 14 amino acids. The germline V gene has CDR1 MDHEN and CDR2 SYDVKM. Trimming shortened V by 5 bases and J by 5 bases, and 15 bases separated the two germline ends. The DNA of the CDR3 is TGTGCCAGCAGTGCACAGGGCCGAAAGACTGAAGCTTTCTTT. Its protein is CASSAQGRKTEAFF.

A single count supports this clonotype. Since a much larger clone is just one base distant, this may be a read error. The chain carries TRBV5-1 and TRBJ1-2; 9 nucleotides align to TRBD1. CDR1 and CDR2 from the germline V gene are SGHRS and YFSETQ. The CDR3 totals 14 residues. In DNA form, the CDR3 reads TGCGCCATCAGCTCGACAGGGGGTGACTATGGCTACACCTTC. This codes for CAISSTGGDYGYTF. Full variable domain (outside the CDR3, taken from reference TRBV5-1 and TRBJ1-2): KAGVTQTPRYLIKTRGQQVTLSCSPISGHRSVSWYQQTPGQGLQFLFEYFSETQRNKGNFPGRFSGRQFSNSRSEMNVSTLELGDSALYLCAISSTGGDYGYTFGSGTRLTVV.

The table lists this clonotype with many counts. The rearrangement joins TRBV12-3 or TRBV12-4 to TRBJ2-5; TRBD2 matches 9 bases. Germline trimming cut 3 bases from V and 2 bases from J; bases unmatched to any gene: 4. The CDR3 runs to 15 residues. The CDR3, as DNA: TGTGCCAGCAGTTTTCGCGGGGGGGGACAAGAGACCCAGTACTTC. This sequence encodes CASSFRGGGQETQYF.

This clonotype was seen repeatedly, ten times or more. This rearrangement joins TRBV6-1 to TRBJ1-5; D unresolved. Looked up from germline, CDR1 is MNHNS and CDR2 is SASEGT. The CDR3 runs to 13 residues. Trimming took 4 bases from V and 8 from J, leaving 12 bases between them. DNA for the CDR3: TGTGCCAGCAGTGCCCGGATGAGAGAGCCCCAGCATTTT. It translates to CASSARMREPQHF.

There are many counts of this clonotype. The chain couples TRBV5-1 to TRBJ1-1; no firm D call. The ends were cut back, 0 bases at V and 1 base at J, with 7 bases in the middle. CDR3 size: 14 residues. CDR1 and CDR2 from the germline V gene are SGHRS and YFSETQ. CDR3 bases: TGCGCCAGCAGCTTGGAGTGGGCGAACACTGAAGCTTTCTTT. Its translation is CASSLEWANTEAFF.

This clonotype was recorded many times. The chain links TRBV2 to TRBJ1-1; possible D gene TRBD1, 5 bases. V lost 8 bases, J lost 8 bases, and 15 bases lay in between. This CDR3 is built from 12 residues. In germline, CDR1 is SNHLY, CDR2 FYNNEI. The CDR3 loop reads CASRGYRLEAFF. For the CDR3, the DNA is TGTGCCAGCCGGGGGTACCGATTAGAAGCTTTCTTT.

This chain joins TRBV12-3 or TRBV12-4 and TRBJ1-1, with TRBD1 as a possible D gene (5 bases). Deletions cut 6 bases from V and 8 bases from J, with 16 bases between. The CDR3 extends over 13 amino acids. The chain's CDR3 is CASSFQAGVEAFF. The CDR3 region has the DNA TGTGCCAGCAGCTTCCAAGCGGGGGTGGAAGCTTTCTTT.

The table lists this clonotype with many counts. The genes are TRBV27 and TRBJ2-6; D not resolved. Germline values: CDR1 MNHEY, CDR2 SMNVEV (reference sequence). V lost 5 bases, J lost 0 bases, and 2 bases lay in between. CDR3 length equals 13 residues. The chain's CDR3 is CASSGSGANVLTF. CDR3 nucleotide sequence: TGTGCCAGCAGTGGCTCTGGGGCCAACGTCCTGACTTTC.

This clonotype has ten or more counts. The DNA for the CDR3 is TGTGCCAGCAGAGCCACGGTAGCTGAAGCTTTCTTT. It is translated as CASRATVAEAFF. V and J are TRBV6-5 and TRBJ1-1, with unresolved D. CDR1 is MNHEY, CDR2 SVGAGI, per germline. V was trimmed by 6 bases and J by 6 bases, leaving 11 bases between them. The CDR3 spans 12 residues.

This clonotype was seen many times. This chain links TRBV5-1 with TRBJ1-1; D not resolved. The V gene lost 2 bases and the J gene lost 0 bases, with 14 bases spanning the gap. The CDR3 totals 16 residues. CDR1 SGHRS and CDR2 YFSETQ come from the germline V gene. This CDR3 reads CASSFGAVSLNTEAFF. The CDR3 nucleotides read TGCGCCAGCAGCTTTGGCGCGGTATCATTGAACACTGAAGCTTTCTTT.

The gene calls are TRBV6-5 and TRBJ1-1; D ambiguous. V shed 2 bases and J shed 11 bases, with 12 bases lying between them. The CDR3 length is 12 residues. Germline CDR1 is MNHEY and CDR2 is SVGAGI. The CDR3: CASSYNQRSAFF. The CDR3 nucleotides are TGTGCCAGCAGTTACAATCAGAGGAGTGCTTTCTTT.

The sample holds many counts of this clonotype. The rearrangement joins TRBV4-1 to TRBJ1-1; D not certain. V was pared by 2 bases and J by 10 bases, with 14 bases between. Germline loops: CDR1 MGHRA, CDR2 YSYEKL. This CDR3 comprises 13 residues. For the CDR3, the DNA is TGCGCCAGCAGCCAACCGGACGGCCTGGTAGCTTTCTTT. Translation: CASSQPDGLVAFF.

The rearrangement uses TRBV2 and TRBJ1-1; tentative D call: TRBD1 (5 bases). CDR1 is SNHLY and CDR2 is FYNNEI in the germline V gene. This CDR3 comprises 14 residues. V shed 4 bases and J shed 5 bases, with 14 bases lying between them. In nucleotides, the CDR3 is TGTGCCAGCAGTGGTACGCCAGGGCGGACTGAAGCTTTCTTT. It specifies CASSGTPGRTEAFF.

There are many counts of this clonotype. The V call is TRBV28, the J call TRBJ2-7; no clear D. The CDR3 is 14 amino acids. Germline CDR1 and CDR2: MDHEN and SYDVKM. The germline V and J ends were trimmed by 10 bases and 2 bases, with 18 bases remaining between them. The CDR3 region has the DNA TGTGCCACCCTAAGGAGTGAGCCAACCTACGAGCAGTACTTC. Protein product: CATLRSEPTYEQYF.

The chain uses TRBV12-3 or TRBV12-4 and TRBJ2-5, with D possibly matching TRBD2 (6 bases). The V end lost 3 bases, the J end lost 7 bases, and 12 bases lay between the germline ends. The CDR3 totals 13 residues. CDR3 protein: CASSFNLGGTQYF. CDR3 in DNA: TGTGCCAGCAGTTTTAATCTCGGGGGGACCCAGTACTTC.

This clonotype was recorded only once. This sequence joins TRBV11-2 and TRBJ2-7, with 9 bases identical to TRBD1. Germline CDR1 SGHAT, CDR2 FQNNGV. The CDR3 spans 14 residues. The J segment lost 6 bases and the V segment lost 5 bases, leaving 8 bases of the junction unmatched. The DNA of the CDR3 is TGTGCCAGCAGCCCCGGACAGGGGACGAGCGAGCAGTACTTC. It is translated as CASSPGQGTSEQYF.

This clonotype has at least ten counts. The chain has TRBV6-5 and TRBJ2-7; D unclear. The germline gives CDR1 MNHEY, CDR2 SVGAGI. The CDR3 sequence is 16 residues long. Trimming took off 4 bases at V and 0 bases at J, with 16 bases between the two ends. In DNA, the CDR3 is TGTGCCAGCAGTTCCGACGGACCCCGGAGCTCCTACGAGCAGTACTTC. Amino acid sequence: CASSSDGPRSSYEQYF.

Regarding this clonotype: A much larger clone differs from this one at a single base, so this may be a read error. The chain joins TRBV9 to TRBJ1-2; D remains unclear. The CDR3 is 14 residues long. Germline assignment: CDR1 SGDLS and CDR2 YYNGEE. Here the CDR3 reads CACSVARLNYGYTF. As DNA, the CDR3 is TGTGCCTGCAGCGTAGCTCGCCTTAACTATGGCTACACCTTC.

This clonotype turned up a few times. The rearrangement joins TRBV2 to TRBJ2-7, with 7 bases that match TRBD2. V dropped 6 bases and J dropped 8; count of bases not matched to a gene: 13. The CDR3 sequence is 14 residues long. Germline CDR1 is SNHLY and CDR2 is FYNNEI. CDR3 nucleotide sequence: TGTGCCAGCAGGGAACCGGGACTATCTACGCAGCAGTACTTC. Its protein product is CASREPGLSTQQYF.

Many counts were recorded for this clonotype. The chain employs TRBV30 and TRBJ1-5, with unresolved D. Per the germline V gene, CDR1 is GTSNPN and CDR2 is SVGIG (reference sequence). V lost 0 bases and J 6 bases, leaving 12 bases between the germline ends. The CDR3 contains 14 residues. The CDR3 region is CAWSVPGLGQPQHF. The CDR3 DNA is TGTGCCTGGAGTGTACCTGGGTTGGGTCAGCCCCAGCATTTT.

This clonotype occurred a few times. This chain links TRBV3-1 with TRBJ2-3; perhaps D is TRBD1 or TRBD2 (5 bases each). V gave up 1 base and J gave up 1 base, with 15 bases separating them. Germline V lookup: CDR1 LGHDT, CDR2 YNNKEL (reference sequence). This CDR3 has 17 amino acids. CDR3 in DNA: TGTGCCAGCAGCCAAGGGGTAGGTCGGGGCCGCACAGATACGCAGTATTTT. Translation gives CASSQGVGRGRTDTQYF.

This clonotype was seen more than once but under ten times. The chain combines TRBV7-9 with TRBJ2-7; D unresolved. Germline loops: CDR1 SEHNR, CDR2 FQNEAQ (reference sequence). The CDR3 totals 12 residues. V was pared by 1 base and J by 5 bases, with 6 bases between. CDR3 loop: CASSLVSDEQYF. The CDR3 DNA sequence: TGTGCCAGCAGCTTAGTCTCAGACGAGCAGTACTTC.

This clonotype showed up many times. The rearrangement links TRBV10-3 to TRBJ2-7; 8 positions match TRBD1. The CDR3 extends over 16 amino acids. V shed 4 bases, J shed 0 bases, and the junction held 8 bases outside the gene matches. Germline assignment: CDR1 ENHRY and CDR2 SYGVKD. The CDR3 region is CAISASDRGSSYEQYF. CDR3 bases: TGTGCCATCAGTGCTTCAGACAGGGGTAGCTCCTACGAGCAGTACTTC.

This chain connects TRBV7-2 to TRBJ1-5, with D tentatively TRBD1 (6 bases). Trimming cost V 2 bases and J 6 bases, with 14 bases left between them. Looked up from germline, CDR1 is SGHTA and CDR2 is FQGNSA. The CDR3 sequence is 15 residues long. The CDR3 reads CASSLKGGAGQPQHF. CDR3 nucleotide sequence: TGTGCCAGCAGCTTAAAGGGGGGCGCGGGTCAGCCCCAGCATTTT.

The sample holds a few counts of this clonotype. The chain is built from TRBV27 and TRBJ2-4; D not resolved. This CDR3 spans 13 amino acids. Looked up from germline, CDR1 is MNHEY and CDR2 is SMNVEV (reference sequence). V lost 3 bases to trimming and J lost 5 bases, with 8 bases between them. The DNA for the CDR3 is TGTGCCAGCAGTTTTGGCCCTGAAAACATTCAGTACTTC. Translation gives CASSFGPENIQYF.

This clonotype was seen ten or more times. The gene calls are TRBV6-5 and TRBJ1-1; D unresolved. Germline CDR1 reads MNHEY; CDR2 reads SVGAGI. The CDR3 consists of 13 residues. V lost 6 bases to trimming and J lost 2 bases, with 10 bases between them. The CDR3 loop is CASSYDINTEAFF. In nucleotides, the CDR3 is TGTGCCAGCAGCTATGACATTAACACTGAAGCTTTCTTT.

This clonotype has ten or more counts. The chain recombines TRBV12-3 or TRBV12-4 with TRBJ1-1, with D hard to call. Trimming cost V 6 bases and J 7 bases, with 12 bases left between them. The length of the CDR3 is 12 residues. CDR3: CASRGLGLEAFF. CDR3 DNA sequence: TGTGCCAGCAGAGGCTTGGGCCTTGAAGCTTTCTTT.